A single sample gave rise to the 12 T cell receptor beta chains below, sequenced in a study of T-cell memory formation after mild COVID-19. TCRdb fed the 5' RACE reads into MiXCR, producing one record per CDR3 protein. The sample has about 350,000 distinct CDR3 sequences, roughly 14% seen once; the top ten hold about 22%. The material sequenced was PBMCs or a T cell subset sorted from them (not recorded which). These receptors were taken from a man younger than 35 who had mild COVID-19 (a few samples of this study predate the infection). Cell type and time point are not known.

This clonotype occurred many times. This chain joins TRBV10-3 and TRBJ2-3; 8 nucleotides match TRBD2. The V and J ends lost 11 bases and 4 bases, in that order; junction bases with no gene match: 14. This CDR3 is built from 15 residues. Germline V gene lookup returns CDR1 ENHRY and CDR2 SYGVKD. This CDR3 reads CAVMPAGEWADTQYF. The CDR3 bases are TGTGCCGTGATGCCAGCGGGGGAATGGGCAGATACGCAGTATTTT.

This chain uses TRBV10-1 with TRBJ2-1; D may be TRBD2 (5 bases). V was trimmed by 7 bases and J by 5 bases, leaving 15 bases between them. The CDR3 is made up of 14 amino acids. Germline CDR1 reads WNHNN; CDR2 reads SYGVQD (reference sequence). The CDR3 coding sequence is TGCGCCAGCAAAGGTTCCCTAGCAGACAATGAGCAGTTCTTC. This encodes CASKGSLADNEQFF.

This clonotype came up many times. The genes are TRBV18 and TRBJ1-1, with 8 bases fitting TRBD1. The germline gives CDR1 KGHSH, CDR2 LQKENI. The CDR3 loop spans 13 amino acids. The ends lost 6 bases at V and 6 bases at J; junction bases unmatched: 6. The CDR3 protein is CASSGTGWAEAFF. The DNA of the CDR3 is TGTGCCAGCTCGGGGACAGGTTGGGCTGAAGCTTTCTTT.

The table lists this clonotype with many counts. The rearrangement links TRBV30 to TRBJ2-5; D is possibly TRBD2 (5 bases). The CDR3 runs 11 residues. CDR1 GTSNPN and CDR2 SVGIG come from the germline V gene (reference sequence). Trimming removed 5 bases from V and 8 bases from J, with 12 bases in between. The CDR3 region is CAWEISGTQYF. For the CDR3, the DNA is TGTGCCTGGGAGATCAGCGGAACCCAGTACTTC.

This sequence joins TRBV5-4 and TRBJ1-1; D call uncertain. Trimming cost V 6 bases and J 1 base, with 10 bases left between them. Germline-derived CDR1 and CDR2 are SGHNT and YYREEE (reference sequence). This CDR3 spans 13 amino acids. CDR3 DNA: TGTGCCAGCAACCCCCGCCCGAACACTGAAGCTTTCTTT. Its translation: CASNPRPNTEAFF.

A few counts support this clonotype. This chain links TRBV7-2 with TRBJ1-5; no clear D. Looked up from germline, CDR1 is SGHTA and CDR2 is FQGNSA. Between the trimmed V and J ends, which lost 4 bases and 7 bases, there was a span of 14 bases. The CDR3 sequence is 14 residues long. CDR3 loop: CASSSTNIRQPQHF. CDR3 in DNA: TGTGCCAGCAGCTCGACGAATATCAGGCAGCCCCAGCATTTT. Full variable domain (missing parts from reference TRBV7-2 and TRBJ1-5): GAGVSQSPSNKVTEKGKDVELRCDPISGHTALYWYRQSLGQGLEFLIYFQGNSAPDKSGLPSDRFSAERTGGSVSTLTIQRTQQEDSAVYLCASSSTNIRQPQHFGDGTRLSIL.

This chain's CDR3 is CASSLSSRNTIYF. DNA for the CDR3: TGTGCCAGCAGTTTGTCGAGCCGAAACACCATATATTTT. The chain couples TRBV12-3 or TRBV12-4 to TRBJ1-3, with D unresolved. Deletions cut 3 bases from V and 5 bases from J, with 8 bases between. The CDR3 sequence is 13 residues long.

This clonotype was seen at least ten times. The chain links TRBV7-9 to TRBJ2-1; unclear D gene. V lost 1 base, J lost 6 bases, and 7 bases lay in between. There are 13 residues in the CDR3. Germline-derived CDR1 and CDR2 are SEHNR and FQNEAQ (reference sequence). The CDR3 region is CASSLVVPNEQFF. The CDR3 DNA sequence: TGTGCCAGCAGCTTAGTCGTCCCCAATGAGCAGTTCTTC.

In nucleotides, the CDR3 is TGTGCCAGCAGCCCCTCTAGTTTCGGAGAGACCCAGTACTTC. It codes for CASSPSSFGETQYF. V usage is TRBV7-3 and J usage is TRBJ2-5; unclear D gene. The CDR3 sequence is 14 residues long. Trimming took 5 bases from V and 4 from J, leaving 14 bases between them. The germline V gene encodes CDR1 SGHTA and CDR2 FQGTGA.

This clonotype appeared a few times. The chain joins TRBV20-1 to TRBJ2-7, with 11 bases matching TRBD2. This CDR3 comprises 16 residues. The junction had 9 bases not matched to a gene; V was cut back by 5 bases and J by 0 bases. Germline V lookup: CDR1 DFQATT, CDR2 SNEGSKA (reference sequence). CDR3 DNA: TGCAGTGCTCCTTCTCTCGGACTAGCGGGCTCCTACGAGCAGTACTTC. This translates into CSAPSLGLAGSYEQYF.

The chain links TRBV6-5 to TRBJ1-2, with 8 bases matching TRBD1. The germline gives CDR1 MNHEY, CDR2 SVGAGI. V was clipped by 5 bases and J by 7 bases; unmatched bases: 6. The CDR3 runs to 13 residues. The chain's CDR3 is CASSNQGAGGYTF. The DNA for the CDR3 is TGTGCCAGCAGTAACCAGGGGGCGGGTGGCTACACCTTC.

The J gene is TRBJ2-1, the V gene TRBV29-1; D unclear. Per the germline V gene, CDR1 is SQVTM and CDR2 is ANQGSEA. This CDR3 is 15 amino acids long. Deletions cut 1 base from V and 0 bases from J, with 10 bases between. CDR3 coding DNA: TGCAGCGTTGAAGGAGACTCGAGCTCCTACAATGAGCAGTTCTTC. It encodes CSVEGDSSSYNEQFF.